Listed below are T cell receptor beta chains from one sample, sequenced in a study of T-cell memory formation after mild COVID-19. TCRdb ran MiXCR on the 5' RACE reads and lists one entry per CDR3 protein. The data show some 250,000 distinct CDR3 sequences, more than 8% seen once. Sequencing was done on a sample of PBMCs or a T cell subset sorted from them (not recorded which). These receptors were collected from a man in his late teens or twenties who had mild COVID-19 (a few samples of this study predate the infection). Cell type and time point are not known. Each CDR3 is given with its conserved first and last residue. The D gene is left open where the match is weak. Some rows mark clone size as missing; the rest say once, few, many or name a class of expanded clone.

v_call,j_call,clone_size,d_call,cdr3_aa,cdr3_nt
TRBV12-3/TRBV12-4,TRBJ1-2,few,TRBD1,CASSSGQGGVYGYTF,TGTGCCAGCAGTTCAGGACAGGGAGGGGTATACGGCTACACCTTC
TRBV5-1,TRBJ2-3,NA,NA,CASSLASTSTDTQYF,TGCGCCAGCAGCTTGGCATCGACTAGCACAGATACGCAGTATTTT
TRBV4-3,TRBJ1-1,few,NA,CASSQVSGVEAFF,TGCGCCAGCAGCCAAGTTTCCGGGGTTGAAGCTTTCTTT
TRBV20-1,TRBJ2-5,few,NA,CSASRQGGIETQYF,TGCAGTGCTAGTAGACAGGGAGGGATAGAGACCCAGTACTTC
TRBV5-1,TRBJ2-5,NA,TRBD1,CASSLTTGGETQYF,TGCGCCAGCAGCCTCACCACAGGGGGGGAGACCCAGTACTTC
TRBV6-6,TRBJ2-3,few,TRBD2,CASSYIQRGSDTQYF,TGTGCCAGCAGTTACATCCAGCGGGGGTCGGATACGCAGTATTTT
TRBV4-3,TRBJ2-4,many,TRBD2,CASSQGSSGGGENIQYF,TGCGCCAGCAGCCAAGGGTCCAGCGGGGGTGGCGAAAACATTCAGTACTTC
TRBV9,TRBJ2-2,NA,NA,CASSVARGVITGELFF,TGTGCCAGCAGCGTGGCGCGGGGAGTTATAACCGGGGAGCTGTTTTTT
TRBV20-1,TRBJ1-2,few,TRBD1,CSARDPRQGDGYTF,TGCAGTGCTAGAGATCCAAGGCAGGGGGACGGCTACACCTTC
TRBV29-1,TRBJ1-2,few,NA,CSVEEEEGLYGYTF,TGCAGCGTTGAAGAGGAAGAGGGGCTCTATGGCTACACCTTC
TRBV28,TRBJ2-1,NA,NA,CASSWFVSYNEQFF,TGTGCCAGCAGTTGGTTCGTCTCCTACAATGAGCAGTTCTTC
TRBV6-4,TRBJ2-1,NA,NA,CASSESGEGSYNEQFF,TGTGCCAGCAGTGAATCAGGGGAAGGCTCCTACAATGAGCAGTTCTTC
TRBV10-3,TRBJ2-5,many,NA,CAIRGTDQETQYF,TGTGCCATCAGAGGGACGGACCAAGAGACCCAGTACTTC
TRBV4-1,TRBJ2-5,NA,TRBD1,CASSQERQGLGETQYF,TGCGCCAGCAGCCAAGAGCGACAGGGCTTGGGGGAGACCCAGTACTTC
TRBV6-1,TRBJ2-7,NA,NA,CASSLEGDRTYEQYF,TGTGCCAGCAGTTTAGAGGGCGACCGGACCTACGAGCAGTACTTC
TRBV12-3/TRBV12-4,TRBJ1-5,few,TRBD1,CASSLGQGYSNQPQHF,TGTGCCAGCAGTTTGGGACAGGGATATAGCAATCAGCCCCAGCATTTT
TRBV7-2,TRBJ2-5,many,NA,CASSPGGTQYF,TGTGCCAGCAGCCCCGGGGGGACCCAGTACTTC
TRBV12-3/TRBV12-4,TRBJ2-5,NA,TRBD2,CASSFERGGSRETQYF,TGTGCCAGCAGTTTTGAGCGGGGGGGCTCTCGAGAGACCCAGTACTTC
TRBV11-1,TRBJ2-5,few,TRBD2,CASSSPAGSETQYF,TGTGCCAGCAGCTCCCCAGCGGGGTCAGAGACCCAGTACTTC
TRBV7-3,TRBJ1-1,few,NA,CASSTGGNTEAFF,TGTGCCAGCAGTACGGGAGGGAACACTGAAGCTTTCTTT
TRBV20-1,TRBJ2-7,few,NA,CSARYEAYEQYF,TGCAGTGCTAGATACGAAGCCTACGAGCAGTACTTC
TRBV29-1,TRBJ2-2,many,NA,CSARRNTGELFF,TGCAGCGCCCGTCGGAACACCGGGGAGCTGTTTTTT
TRBV12-3/TRBV12-4,TRBJ2-3,many,NA,CASGGGRTDTQYF,TGTGCCAGCGGGGGCGGCCGCACAGATACGCAGTATTTT
TRBV19,TRBJ1-5,NA,NA,CASSINWGQPQHF,TGTGCCAGTAGTATAAATTGGGGACAGCCCCAGCATTTT
TRBV29-1,TRBJ2-6,NA,NA,CSVGALPSSGANVLTF,TGCAGCGTCGGTGCTCTCCCGAGCTCTGGGGCCAACGTCCTGACTTTC
TRBV5-1,TRBJ2-5,few,NA,CASSFGRVQETQYF,TGCGCCAGCAGCTTCGGCAGGGTCCAAGAGACCCAGTACTTC
TRBV5-1,TRBJ2-3,few,TRBD1,CASSSGQGPDTQYF,TGCGCCAGCAGCTCTGGACAGGGACCAGATACGCAGTATTTT
TRBV5-1,TRBJ2-2,NA,TRBD1,CASSYRGGSAGELFF,TGCGCCAGCAGCTACAGGGGTGGATCCGCCGGGGAGCTGTTTTTT
TRBV18,TRBJ2-3,NA,TRBD2,CASSPPNGGAGDTQYF,TGTGCCAGCTCACCACCGAACGGGGGGGCTGGAGATACGCAGTATTTT
TRBV7-8,TRBJ2-3,NA,TRBD2,CASSLPLKRGKDTQYF,TGTGCCAGCAGCCTACCACTGAAGCGGGGGAAGGATACGCAGTATTTT
TRBV27,TRBJ1-2,few,TRBD1,CASSDRQGRGGSYTF,TGTGCCAGCAGTGACCGACAGGGGCGTGGAGGAAGCTACACCTTC
TRBV4-1,TRBJ1-1,few,NA,CASSLQGVLNTEAFF,TGCGCCAGCAGCCTGCAGGGAGTACTGAACACTGAAGCTTTCTTT
TRBV7-9,TRBJ2-4,few,NA,CASSQASGDTIQYF,TGTGCCAGCAGCCAAGCCTCAGGGGATACCATTCAGTACTTC
TRBV29-1,TRBJ2-3,NA,NA,CSVEGGPTDTQYF,TGCAGCGTTGAGGGTGGTCCCACAGATACGCAGTATTTT
TRBV5-6,TRBJ2-5,NA,TRBD1,CASSIPGTGGRETQYF,TGTGCCAGCAGCATTCCCGGGACAGGGGGCCGGGAGACCCAGTACTTC
TRBV7-9,TRBJ1-2,few,TRBD1,CASSANRGLNYGYTF,TGTGCCAGCAGCGCCAACAGGGGCCTTAACTATGGCTACACCTTC
TRBV20-1,TRBJ2-1,few,TRBD2,CSALPGTSYEQFF,TGCAGTGCTTTACCCGGGACTAGCTATGAGCAGTTCTTC
TRBV19,TRBJ2-3,NA,NA,CASSMQGTDTQYF,TGTGCCAGTAGTATGCAGGGAACAGATACGCAGTATTTT
TRBV6-2/TRBV6-3,TRBJ2-2,NA,TRBD1,CASSYRSDRVLTGELFF,TGTGCCAGCAGTTACCGGTCCGACAGGGTTCTCACCGGGGAGCTGTTTTTT
TRBV5-1,TRBJ1-1,few,NA,CASNDGRYREAFF,TGCGCCAGCAACGACGGGCGGTATCGCGAAGCTTTCTTT
TRBV7-9,TRBJ2-5,NA,NA,CASSWGRGETQYF,TGTGCCAGCAGCTGGGGACGAGGAGAGACCCAGTACTTC
TRBV6-5,TRBJ2-3,few,TRBD2,CASSSLAGGNTDTQYF,TGTGCCAGCAGTTCTCTAGCGGGGGGGAACACAGATACGCAGTATTTT
TRBV7-3,TRBJ1-2,few,NA,CASSFGRNNGYTF,TGTGCCAGCAGCTTCGGCAGAAACAATGGCTACACCTTC
TRBV2,TRBJ1-4,NA,NA,CASRGQATNEKLFF,TGTGCCAGCAGGGGGCAAGCAACTAATGAAAAACTGTTTTTT
TRBV5-6,TRBJ2-7,NA,TRBD1,CASSFRQGVTYEQYF,TGTGCCAGCAGCTTTAGACAGGGGGTAACCTACGAGCAGTACTTC